Listed below are T cell receptor beta chains from one sample, sequenced in a study of T cell responses to AZD1222 COVID-19 vaccine. Only in-frame clones appear in the TCRdb table, and some are missing; sequencing was by immunoSEQ multiplex PCR. The table lists 150,000 to 200,000 clones, more than 90% of them singletons. This material consisted of peripheral blood, taken 28 days after the second dose of the MenACWY control vaccine. The receptors here all came from an adult who received the MenACWY meningococcal vaccine as a control. CDR3s include the opening cysteine and the closing phenylalanine or tryptophan. D genes are given only for firm matches. Expanded clones are given a class, and other clones once, few, many or no size at all.

NA	few	TRBV5-1	TRBJ1-1	CASSLRRPGTTNTEAFF	TGCGCCAGCAGCCTGCGGCGACCGGGAACAACGAACACTGAAGCTTTCTTT
NA	NA	TRBV5-8	TRBJ2-7	CASSLEVRQYF	TGTGCCAGCAGCTTGGAAGTGCGGCAGTACTTC
NA	NA	TRBV11-2	TRBJ2-3	CASSSPGPKVRGTDTQYF	TGTGCCAGCAGCTCCCCCGGCCCTAAGGTGCGGGGCACAGATACGCAGTATTTT
NA	NA	TRBV9	TRBJ1-4	CASSETGANEKLFF	TGTGCCAGCAGCGAGACGGGGGCTAATGAAAAACTGTTTTTT
NA	NA	TRBV6-4	TRBJ1-5	CASSPEGGGNQPQHF	TGTGCCAGCAGCCCGGAAGGTGGTGGCAATCAGCCCCAGCATTTT
NA	NA	TRBV19	TRBJ2-5	CASSLRGAGTAETQYF	TGTGCCAGTAGCCTCAGGGGCGCAGGAACTGCAGAGACCCAGTACTTC
NA	NA	TRBV29-1	TRBJ1-2	CSVGGSRGYTF	TGCAGCGTGGGGGGGTCGCGAGGCTACACCTTC
NA	NA	TRBV5-1	TRBJ2-7	CASSPTANYEQYF	TGCGCCAGCAGCCCGACAGCGAACTACGAGCAGTACTTC
TRBD1	NA	TRBV27	TRBJ2-7	CASSLSGQGHYEQYF	TGTGCCAGCAGTTTATCGGGACAGGGTCACTACGAGCAGTACTTC
NA	NA	TRBV15	TRBJ2-1	CATSRDRRGGSYNEQFF	TGTGCCACCAGCAGAGATCGGAGGGGGGGCTCCTACAATGAGCAGTTCTTC
TRBD1	NA	TRBV9	TRBJ2-6	CASSVDRGAGANVLTF	TGTGCCAGCAGCGTAGACAGGGGGGCTGGGGCCAACGTCCTGACTTTC
NA	NA	TRBV3-1/TRBV3-2	TRBJ2-1	CASSQPGTPDNEQFF	TGTGCCAGCAGCCAACCCGGGACTCCAGACAATGAGCAGTTCTTC
NA	NA	TRBV27	TRBJ2-7	CASGPYTDYEQYF	TGTGCCAGCGGCCCCTACACGGACTACGAGCAGTACTTC
TRBD1	NA	TRBV5-1	TRBJ1-5	CASSSTGGQPQHF	TGCGCCAGCAGCTCAACAGGGGGGCAGCCCCAGCATTTT
NA	NA	TRBV27	TRBJ1-6	CASSSQEGLRSPLHF	TGTGCCAGCAGTTCCCAGGAGGGTTTGCGATCACCCCTCCACTTT
NA	NA	TRBV6-2/TRBV6-3	TRBJ1-2	CASNPQWAGYGYTF	TGTGCCAGCAACCCACAGTGGGCCGGCTATGGCTACACCTTC
NA	once	TRBV18	TRBJ2-3	CASSPPDPVDTQYF	TGTGCCAGCTCACCCCCCGACCCCGTAGATACGCAGTATTTT
TRBD1	once	TRBV3-1/TRBV3-2	TRBJ2-3	CASSRRQGAGTDTQYF	TGTGCCAGCAGCCGTCGACAGGGGGCCGGCACAGATACGCAGTATTTT
NA	once	TRBV27	TRBJ2-7	CASSLKAFHEQYF	TGTGCCAGCAGTTTAAAAGCTTTCCACGAGCAGTACTTC
NA	NA	TRBV21-1	TRBJ1-6	CASSGWPGPQLYF	TGTGCCAGCAGCGGGTGGCCTGGACCCCAACTTTACTTT
TRBD1	NA	TRBV28	TRBJ1-5	CASSGFGAGGGNQPQHF	TGTGCCAGCAGTGGTTTTGGGGCAGGGGGAGGCAATCAGCCCCAGCATTTT
TRBD2	NA	TRBV30	TRBJ2-7	CAWERGPSYEQYF	TGTGCCTGGGAGCGGGGCCCCTCCTACGAGCAGTACTTC
NA	NA	TRBV30	TRBJ1-2	CAWSVPGGYTF	TGTGCCTGGAGTGTACCCGGTGGCTACACCTTC
NA	NA	TRBV12-5	TRBJ1-1	CASVGMGDTEAFF	TGTGCTAGTGTTGGAATGGGGGACACTGAAGCTTTCTTT
NA	NA	TRBV14	TRBJ1-5	CASSQGYQPQHF	TGTGCCAGCAGCCAAGGGTACCAGCCCCAGCATTTT
NA	NA	TRBV7-3	TRBJ1-1	CASSLQGNTEAFF	TGTGCCAGCAGCTTACAGGGGAACACTGAAGCTTTCTTT